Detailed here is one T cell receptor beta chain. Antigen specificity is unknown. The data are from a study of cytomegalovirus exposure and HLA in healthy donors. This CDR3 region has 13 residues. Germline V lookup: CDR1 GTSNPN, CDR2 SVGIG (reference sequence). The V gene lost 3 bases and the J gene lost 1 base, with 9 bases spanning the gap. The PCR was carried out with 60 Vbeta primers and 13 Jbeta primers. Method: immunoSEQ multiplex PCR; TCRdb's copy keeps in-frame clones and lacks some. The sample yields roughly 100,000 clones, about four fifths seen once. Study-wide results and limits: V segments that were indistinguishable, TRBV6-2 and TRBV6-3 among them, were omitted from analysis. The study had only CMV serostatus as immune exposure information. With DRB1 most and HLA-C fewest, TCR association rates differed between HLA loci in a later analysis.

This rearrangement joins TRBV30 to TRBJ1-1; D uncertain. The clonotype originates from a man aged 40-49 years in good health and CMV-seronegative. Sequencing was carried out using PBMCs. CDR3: CAWRRTENTEAFF. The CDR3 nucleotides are TGTGCCTGGAGAAGGACTGAGAACACTGAAGCTTTCTTT.